The entry below describes one TCR beta chain. The target antigen is unknown. TCRdb passed the reads through MiXCR, listing each CDR3 protein once. The data show about 360,000 distinct CDR3 sequences, approximately 18% seen once. V lost 1 base and J 15 bases, leaving 12 bases between the germline ends. The CDR3 consists of 12 residues. Germline V gene lookup returns CDR1 LGHNA and CDR2 YSLEER. These data are taken from a study of T cell repertoires in cytomegalovirus infection. The overall study: An indication of both CMV infection and matching HLA type came from public TCR beta signatures.

General observations from the study: Identification of carriers of CMV plus the relevant HLA was achieved through cumulative public TCR beta family frequency. Ex vivo responses were dominated by HLA-C-restricted CMV-specific TCR beta clonotypes.

The V and J genes are TRBV4-3 and TRBJ1-4; D ambiguous. The source material was PBMCs. The clonotype was recovered from a human donor in good health (CMV status not recorded). Some clones in this sample may be carry-over from other donors' samples. The CDR3 region is CASSQGAGRLFF. In DNA, the CDR3 is TGCGCCAGCAGCCAAGGGGCGGGTCGGTTGTTTTTT.